One sample yielded the 25 T cell receptor beta chains listed below, sequenced in a study of T cell repertoires in cytomegalovirus infection. Antigens for these TCRs are unknown. TCRdb redid the calling of the reads with MiXCR, one entry per CDR3 protein. Of about 20,000 distinct CDR3 sequences listed, 42% are singletons. This material consisted of CD8+ T cells from cultured PBMCs, taken from culture after CMV antigen stimulation. All receptors come from a human donor in good health (CMV status not recorded). Some clones in this sample may be carry-over from other donors' samples.

The J gene is TRBJ2-1, the V gene TRBV7-8; 8 nucleotides agree with TRBD2. CDR3 size: 16 residues. Germline V CDR1 and CDR2: SGHVS, FQNEAQ. The V segment lost 2 bases and the J segment 4 bases; nucleotides outside the gene matches: 7. CDR3 amino acids: CASSLRTGGIYNEQFF. The CDR3 DNA reads as TGTGCCAGCAGCTTAAGGACGGGGGGGATATACAATGAGCAGTTCTTC.

The V gene is TRBV4-3, the J gene TRBJ1-3; no firm D call. The ends were cut back, 6 bases at V and 1 base at J, with 16 bases in the middle. The CDR3 covers 16 residues. Germline V gene lookup returns CDR1 LGHNA and CDR2 YSLEER. As DNA, the CDR3 is TGCGCCAGCAGGCCCAGTGATATAGGGTCTGGAAACACCATATATTTT. Its protein is CASRPSDIGSGNTIYF.

The table lists this clonotype with a few counts. The V gene is TRBV9, the J gene TRBJ2-3; maybe TRBD2 (5 bases). The germline V gene encodes CDR1 SGDLS and CDR2 YYNGEE. The CDR3 is 14 residues long. With 4 bases removed from V and 8 bases from J, the gap between germline ends came to 17 bases. The CDR3 here is CASSPTGNPATQYF. The CDR3 bases are TGTGCCAGCAGCCCAACCGGGAACCCAGCTACGCAGTATTTT.

The chain combines TRBV7-8 with TRBJ2-2; no reliable D call. The CDR3 contains 15 residues. Trimming removed 0 bases at V and 1 base at J, with 6 bases between. Per germline, CDR1 SGHVS and CDR2 FQNEAQ. The CDR3 coding sequence is TGTGCCAGCAGCTTAGCTTACGGGAACACCGGGGAGCTGTTTTTT. It translates to CASSLAYGNTGELFF.

Only a few counts were recorded for this clonotype. The chain carries TRBV7-9 and TRBJ2-7; TRBD1 aligns across 7 bases. Germline V gene sequence: CDR1 SEHNR, CDR2 FQNEAQ (reference sequence). Trimming at V came to 5 bases and at J to 1 base, leaving 5 bases not matched to a gene. The CDR3 totals 14 residues. This CDR3 is CASSDDRDSYEQYF. CDR3 DNA: TGTGCCAGCAGCGATGACAGGGATTCCTACGAGCAGTACTTC. The variable domain in full, with the rest retrieved from reference TRBV7-9 and TRBJ2-7, is DTGVSQNPRHKITKRGQNVTFRCDPISEHNRLYWYRQTLGQGPEFLTYFQNEAQLEKSRLLSDRFSAERPKGSFSTLEIQRTEQGDSAMYLCASSDDRDSYEQYFGPGTRLTVT.

The chain links TRBV4-3 to TRBJ2-2; no reliable D call. V was clipped by 0 bases and J by 6 bases, with 5 bases between them. The CDR3 extends over 13 amino acids. From germline, CDR1 is LGHNA and CDR2 YSLEER. The CDR3 region is CASSQEWAGELFF. DNA of the CDR3: TGCGCCAGCAGCCAAGAGTGGGCCGGGGAGCTGTTTTTT.

J is TRBJ1-2 and V is TRBV6-2 or TRBV6-3; possible D gene TRBD1, 5 bases. The CDR3 is made up of 14 amino acids. CDR1 and CDR2 (germline): MNHEY, SVGEGT. Trimming removed 7 bases at V and 0 bases at J, with 12 bases between. The CDR3 DNA reads as TGTGCCAGCACTCCCGGGGCCACTAACTATGGCTACACCTTC. Its protein product is CASTPGATNYGYTF.

In this sample, this clonotype turned up a few times. The rearrangement uses TRBV5-6 and TRBJ2-5; 11 positions match TRBD2. This CDR3 is built from 16 residues. CDR1 and CDR2 from the germline V gene are SGHDT and YYEEEE. Trimming at V came to 4 bases and at J to 0 bases, leaving 5 bases not matched to a gene. CDR3 nucleotide sequence: TGTGCCAGCAGCACTAGGACTAGCGGGTACCAAGAGACCCAGTACTTC. Translating it yields CASSTRTSGYQETQYF.

This chain uses TRBV6-2 or TRBV6-3 with TRBJ2-1, with D possibly being TRBD1 or TRBD2 (5 bases each). The V gene's germline CDR1 is MNHEY and CDR2 SVGEGT. V gave up 8 bases and J gave up 8 bases, with 22 bases separating them. The CDR3 is 15 amino acids. CDR3 DNA sequence: TGTGCCAGCTCAACCCTTCGGGGCCCTTTGGATGAGCAGTTCTTC. It codes for CASSTLRGPLDEQFF.

The chain uses TRBV20-1 and TRBJ2-1, with TRBD2 matching over 12 bases. The ends lost 4 bases at V and 6 bases at J; junction bases unmatched: 10. The germline CDR1 and CDR2 sequences are DFQATT and SNEGSKA (reference sequence). The CDR3 extends over 16 amino acids. The CDR3: CSATRTSGTFINEQFF. The CDR3 region has the DNA TGCAGTGCTACGAGGACTAGCGGGACGTTCATCAATGAGCAGTTCTTC.

In its sample, this clonotype was seen many times. The rearrangement links TRBV28 to TRBJ2-7; 7 bases map to TRBD1. CDR3 size: 15 residues. CDR1 MDHEN and CDR2 SYDVKM come from the germline V gene. V was pared by 7 bases and J by 1 base, with 10 bases of the junction left unmatched. The CDR3 nucleotides are TGTGCCAGCACATTGTCACAGGGGAATTCCTACGAGCAGTACTTC. Encoded protein: CASTLSQGNSYEQYF.

The table lists this clonotype with a few counts. The CDR3 DNA is TGCAGTGCTAGAGATCTGAGGGGGGGCGCAGAGACCCAGTACTTC. Residues: CSARDLRGGAETQYF. This chain connects TRBV20-1 to TRBJ2-5; possibly TRBD2 for D (7 bases). Germline CDR1 is DFQATT and CDR2 is SNEGSKA (reference sequence). This CDR3 spans 15 amino acids. The V and J ends lost 0 bases and 4 bases respectively, with 15 bases between them.

V usage is TRBV7-8 and J usage is TRBJ2-7; D is perhaps TRBD1 (5 bases). The germline CDR1 and CDR2 sequences are SGHVS and FQNEAQ. The CDR3 runs 13 residues. V lost 1 base, J lost 6 bases, and 10 bases lay in between. CDR3 sequence: CASSLGQPGEQYF. The CDR3 coding sequence is TGTGCCAGCAGCTTAGGACAGCCCGGCGAGCAGTACTTC.

Only one count was recorded for this clonotype. The rearrangement uses TRBV28 and TRBJ2-2; 8 bases match TRBD1. The CDR3 has 16 amino acids. Trimming cost V 4 bases and J 4 bases; bases outside gene matches: 8. Germline CDR1 MDHEN, CDR2 SYDVKM. CDR3: CASSYPGQGGTGELFF. The CDR3 DNA follows: TGTGCCAGCAGTTACCCCGGACAGGGAGGCACCGGGGAGCTGTTTTTT.

The J gene is TRBJ2-3, the V gene TRBV7-2; no definite D call. Germline-derived CDR1 and CDR2 are SGHTA and FQGNSA. Trimming cost V 4 bases and J 6 bases, with 11 bases left between them. This CDR3 spans 13 amino acids. CDR3 residues: CASSSWMEDTQYF. The CDR3 nucleotides read TGTGCCAGCAGCTCCTGGATGGAGGATACGCAGTATTTT.

This clonotype has more than one count but fewer than ten. J is TRBJ2-3 and V is TRBV7-2, with D uncertain. CDR1 and CDR2 from the germline V gene are SGHTA and FQGNSA. The CDR3 runs 13 residues. V lost 5 bases, J lost 3 bases, and 9 bases lay in between. CDR3 residues: CASSPQGTDTQYF. CDR3 coding DNA: TGTGCCAGCAGCCCCCAAGGGACAGATACGCAGTATTTT. The full variable domain, with the rest looked up from reference TRBV7-2 and TRBJ2-3, is GAGVSQSPSNKVTEKGKDVELRCDPISGHTALYWYRQSLGQGLEFLIYFQGNSAPDKSGLPSDRFSAERTGGSVSTLTIQRTQQEDSAVYLCASSPQGTDTQYFGPGTRLTVL.

The rearrangement joins TRBV7-2 to TRBJ2-7; no reliable D call. In germline, CDR1 is SGHTA, CDR2 FQGNSA. Between the trimmed V and J ends, which lost 0 bases and 2 bases, there was a span of 8 bases. The CDR3 extends over 14 amino acids. CDR3 bases: TGTGCCAGCAGCTTAGCGCTCTTGACCTACGAGCAGTACTTC. It translates to CASSLALLTYEQYF.

This rearrangement joins TRBV6-6 to TRBJ1-5; D possibly corresponds to TRBD1 (5 bases). V shed 0 bases and J shed 3 bases, with 18 bases lying between them. Looked up from germline, CDR1 is MNHNY and CDR2 is SVGAGI (reference sequence). The CDR3 sequence is 18 residues long. For the CDR3, the DNA is TGTGCCAGCAGTTACTCCCCAGCAGGGAGGCAATACAATCAGCCCCAGCATTTT. This gives the protein CASSYSPAGRQYNQPQHF.

The chain carries TRBV7-9 and TRBJ2-5, with 7 positions matching TRBD1. V lost 4 bases, J lost 4 bases, and 15 bases stayed unmatched. The CDR3 extends over 17 amino acids. Germline CDR1 reads SEHNR; CDR2 reads FQNEAQ (reference sequence). CDR3 sequence: CASSSTLGRGKGETQYF. The CDR3 region has the DNA TGTGCCAGCAGCTCCACCCTAGGCAGGGGGAAGGGAGAGACCCAGTACTTC.

This clonotype was detected ten times or more. V gene TRBV7-2 combines with J gene TRBJ1-2; D is undetermined. This CDR3 contains 13 residues. Germline CDR1 is SGHTA and CDR2 is FQGNSA. V lost 3 bases and J 2 bases, leaving 7 bases between the germline ends. The CDR3 DNA sequence: TGTGCCAGCAGCTTCGGAGAAAACTATGGCTACACCTTC. Protein: CASSFGENYGYTF.

The chain carries TRBV12-5 and TRBJ1-1; D remains unclear. Trimming stripped 5 bases from V and 1 base from J, with 8 bases between. The germline gives CDR1 LGHNT, CDR2 FRNRAP. The CDR3 contains 13 residues. CDR3 bases: TGTGCTAGTGGTCTGGAGACGAACACTGAAGCTTTCTTT. Protein sequence: CASGLETNTEAFF.

This clonotype was seen repeatedly, ten times or more. The chain links TRBV4-1 to TRBJ2-3; D is perhaps TRBD2 (6 bases). Germline lookup yields CDR1 MGHRA and CDR2 YSYEKL. V lost 0 bases and J lost 6, with 16 bases in between. This CDR3 has 16 amino acids. The CDR3 nucleotides are TGCGCCAGCAGCCAAGAAGGCGGGGCGGGTAAGGATACGCAGTATTTT. Protein: CASSQEGGAGKDTQYF.

The chain joins TRBV4-2 to TRBJ1-1; a weak D match, TRBD1 (5 bases). This CDR3 comprises 15 residues. The V end was cut by 1 base, the J end by 7 bases, with 16 bases between. Germline lookup yields CDR1 LGHNA and CDR2 YNFKEQ. The CDR3 protein is CASSQVEGIRLEAFF. CDR3 sequence (DNA): TGTGCCAGCAGCCAAGTAGAGGGGATCAGGCTTGAAGCTTTCTTT.

The chain links TRBV4-3 to TRBJ2-3; maybe TRBD2 (6 bases). The CDR3 spans 15 residues. V gave up 0 bases and J gave up 6 bases, with 13 bases separating them. Per the germline V gene, CDR1 is LGHNA and CDR2 is YSLEER. The CDR3 is CASSQDSGRMDTQYF. CDR3 nucleotides: TGCGCCAGCAGCCAAGATAGCGGACGGATGGATACGCAGTATTTT.

Many counts were recorded for this clonotype. J is TRBJ2-7 and V is TRBV5-1, with D possibly being TRBD1 (6 bases). The ends were cut back, 4 bases at V and 0 bases at J, with 11 bases in the middle. Germline V lookup: CDR1 SGHRS, CDR2 YFSETQ. The CDR3 is 14 residues long. The CDR3 reads CASSNRQASYEQYF. CDR3 DNA sequence: TGCGCCAGCAGCAACCGACAGGCCTCCTACGAGCAGTACTTC. The full variable domain, its missing parts supplied by reference TRBV5-1 and TRBJ2-7, is KAGVTQTPRYLIKTRGQQVTLSCSPISGHRSVSWYQQTPGQGLQFLFEYFSETQRNKGNFPGRFSGRQFSNSRSEMNVSTLELGDSALYLCASSNRQASYEQYFGPGTRLTVT.